The rows below give T cell receptor beta chains drawn from one sample of a study of graft-versus-host responses after intestinal transplantation. Measured with immunoSEQ multiplex PCR; TCRdb has only the in-frame clones, and not every one. The sample lists roughly 90,000 clones, about 88% occurring once. Their specific antigens are unknown. Sample: unstimulated CD4+ T cells sorted from spleen or lymph node cells, taken before transplant. The receptors were sampled from a human donor who was the organ donor for an intestinal transplant. Both conserved end residues are part of each CDR3. Each record gives: D gene, clone size, J gene, V gene, CDR3 DNA, CDR3 protein. D genes are given only for firm matches. Only part of the rows carry a size: once, few, many, or a class if the clone is expanded.

>NA|NA|TRBJ1-1|TRBV29-1
TGCAGCGTTGGGGGGCGGATGAACACTGAAGCTTTCTTT
CSVGGRMNTEAFF
>TRBD1|NA|TRBJ1-6|TRBV5-4
TGTGCCAGCAGCCCGGAGGGGGCCACTGATTCACCCCTCCACTTT
CASSPEGATDSPLHF
>TRBD1|NA|TRBJ1-2|TRBV7-9
TGTGCCGCCCAACCAACCAGGGGGACGGGCGGCTACACCTTC
CAAQPTRGTGGYTF
>TRBD1|once|TRBJ1-2|TRBV6-1
TGTGCCAGCAGTTTGGACAGGGGCTACACCTTC
CASSLDRGYTF
>TRBD2|once|TRBJ2-1|TRBV5-1
TGCGCCAGCAGCTGGACTAGCGGGGGGGACAATGAGCAGTTCTTC
CASSWTSGGDNEQFF
>TRBD2|NA|TRBJ2-3|TRBV7-3
TGTGCCAGCAGCTATACTAGCGGTCGGCGAAGGACGCAGTATTTT
CASSYTSGRRRTQYF
>NA|NA|TRBJ2-3|TRBV4-3
TGCGCCAGCAGCCAATTGGCCCCCCCTCTCACAGATACGCAGTATTTT
CASSQLAPPLTDTQYF
>NA|NA|TRBJ1-1|TRBV11-2
TGTGCCAGCAGTTCCCGGCGCGGGAGGGTGGAGACTGAAGCTTTCTTT
CASSSRRGRVETEAFF
>NA|many|TRBJ1-1|TRBV5-1
TGCGCCAGCAGCGGTCCGGACACTGAAGCTTTCTTT
CASSGPDTEAFF
>NA|NA|TRBJ1-4|TRBV5-5
TGTGCCAGCAGCTTGGCCTCGGCGGCAACTAATGAAAAACTGTTTTTT
CASSLASAATNEKLFF
>TRBD2|NA|TRBJ2-3|TRBV6-5
TGTGCCAGCAGTTCCGGGACTAGCGGTAGCACAGATACGCAGTATTTT
CASSSGTSGSTDTQYF
>TRBD2|NA|TRBJ2-7|TRBV19
TGTGCCAGAGTTTCAAAAGGACTAGCTTCCTACGAGCAGTACTTC
CARVSKGLASYEQYF
>NA|few|TRBJ1-2|TRBV6-5
TGTGCCAGCACCTCCCGGGGGTACGGCTACACCTTC
CASTSRGYGYTF
>NA|NA|TRBJ2-1|TRBV5-8
TGTGCCAGCAGCTTCACAGGCTACAATGAGCAGTTCTTC
CASSFTGYNEQFF
>TRBD2|NA|TRBJ2-7|TRBV10-3
TGTGCCATCAGTGAGCTAGCGGGGACCGTCTACGAGCAGTACTTC
CAISELAGTVYEQYF
>TRBD1|NA|TRBJ2-5|TRBV27
TGTGCCAGCAGTTCGTCCCCCCCGGACAGGGTCGTTTTTGCCGCGACCCAGTACTTC
CASSSSPPDRVVFAATQYF
>TRBD2|NA|TRBJ2-5|TRBV9
TGTGCCAGCAGCCTAGGACTAGCGGGGGTGGGGGAGACCCAGTACTTC
CASSLGLAGVGETQYF
>NA|NA|TRBJ2-2|TRBV28
TGTGCCAGCAGCCCCTCTATTCCCGGGGAGCTGTTTTTT
CASSPSIPGELFF
>TRBD1|once|TRBJ1-2|TRBV29-1
TGCAGCGTTGGGACAGGGGGCGGCTACACCTTC
CSVGTGGGYTF
>TRBD1|NA|TRBJ2-5|TRBV2
TGTGCCAGCAGCAGGGGGTTAAGCGCAGAGACCCAGTACTTC
CASSRGLSAETQYF
>TRBD2|NA|TRBJ2-4|TRBV6-5
TGTGCCAGCCAGACTAGCGGGAGAGGCATTCAGTACTTC
CASQTSGRGIQYF
>TRBD2|NA|TRBJ2-1|TRBV28
TGTGCCAGCAGTCTAGCGGGAGGTACTTACAATGAGCAGTTCTTC
CASSLAGGTYNEQFF
>TRBD2|NA|TRBJ2-7|TRBV19
TGTGCAACCGCGAGCGGGAGAGTTCCCTACGAGCAGTACTTC
CATASGRVPYEQYF
>NA|NA|TRBJ1-3|TRBV7-8
TGTGCCAGCAGCCCTGACGGGTTGCCTGGAAACACCATATATTTT
CASSPDGLPGNTIYF
>NA|NA|TRBJ1-1|TRBV7-2
TGTGCCAGCAGCCCGAGACCGGACCCGAGGGCGGACACTGAAGCTTTCTTT
CASSPRPDPRADTEAFF
>TRBD1|NA|TRBJ2-7|TRBV7-6
TGTGCCAGCAGCTCCACAACAGGGGTCTACGAGCAGTACTTC
CASSSTTGVYEQYF
>NA|NA|TRBJ2-1|TRBV6-1
TGTGCCAGCAGGGACTACCTCGGGGGTCACAATGAGCAGTTCTTC
CASRDYLGGHNEQFF
>NA|NA|TRBJ2-3|TRBV5-6
TGTGCCAGCAGCTTGGCGTTAGATACGCAGTATTTT
CASSLALDTQYF
>TRBD1|NA|TRBJ2-2|TRBV11-2
TGTGCCAGCAGCCCCGACAGGGCTAACACCGGGGAGCTGTTTTTT
CASSPDRANTGELFF
>NA|NA|TRBJ2-7|TRBV7-2
TGTGCCAGCAGCCCCGGGACACCGGCGCAGCGGCTGTGGTCCGAGCAGTACTTC
CASSPGTPAQRLWSEQYF
>NA|NA|TRBJ2-7|TRBV6-5
TGTGCCAGCAGTGGAAGAGGCTACGAGCAGTACTTC
CASSGRGYEQYF
>NA|NA|TRBJ2-7|TRBV2
TGTGCCAGCAGTGAGAGGTTTTATAGGAGTACCTACGAGCAGTACTTC
CASSERFYRSTYEQYF
>NA|NA|TRBJ2-2|TRBV18
TGTGCCAGCTCAGGTGGCCCCGGGGAGCTGTTTTTT
CASSGGPGELFF
>TRBD1|NA|TRBJ2-5|TRBV2
TGTGCCAGCAGTGGCAGGGGGAAGGAGACCCAGTACTTC
CASSGRGKETQYF
>TRBD2|NA|TRBJ2-2|TRBV28
TGTGCCAGCAGCCTCTGGTTGCTTGGCGGGAGACGGCCCGGGGAGCTGTTTTTT
CASSLWLLGGRRPGELFF
>NA|NA|TRBJ2-1|TRBV11-3
TGTGCCAGCAGCTTAAATCGGTTTGGTGAGCAGTTCTTC
CASSLNRFGEQFF
>NA|NA|TRBJ2-5|TRBV6-5
TGTGCCAGCAGCGACAGCCCAGAGGCCCAGTACTTC
CASSDSPEAQYF
>NA|NA|TRBJ1-4|TRBV6-1
TGTGCCAGCAGTGAAGCGCTGGGAGATGAAAAACTGTTTTTT
CASSEALGDEKLFF
>TRBD1|NA|TRBJ1-1|TRBV15
TGTGCCACCGCACAGGGGGCAGACACTGAAGCTTTCTTT
CATAQGADTEAFF
>NA|NA|TRBJ2-3|TRBV9
TGTGCCAGCAGCCAGCGAGTGGCAGATACGCAGTATTTT
CASSQRVADTQYF
>TRBD1|NA|TRBJ2-2|TRBV11-3
TGTGCCAGCAGCTTAAGGGTCGACAGGGCCAACACCGGGGAGCTGTTTTTT
CASSLRVDRANTGELFF
>TRBD2|NA|TRBJ2-5|TRBV18
TGTGCCAGCTCACCGGGACTAGCGGGGGTTGAGACCCAGTACTTC
CASSPGLAGVETQYF
>NA|NA|TRBJ2-1|TRBV11-3
TGTGCCAGCAGCTTAGATCGATTACCGGGGGTTGATGAGCAGTTCTTC
CASSLDRLPGVDEQFF
>TRBD1|once|TRBJ2-7|TRBV5-5
TGTGCCAGCAGGGTGACCGGGACAGTTTCTTACGAGCAGTACTTC
CASRVTGTVSYEQYF
>NA|NA|TRBJ2-1|TRBV5-4
TGTGCCAGCAGCTTGGCGGCGGGAAATGAGCAGTTCTTC
CASSLAAGNEQFF
>TRBD2|NA|TRBJ2-5|TRBV7-8
TGTGCCAGCAGCTTAGCGGCGCTAGCGGGGGGGATACAAGAGACCCAGTACTTC
CASSLAALAGGIQETQYF
>TRBD1|NA|TRBJ2-7|TRBV28
TGTGCCAGCAGCCACCGGACAGGGGCCTACGAGCAGTACTTC
CASSHRTGAYEQYF
>NA|NA|TRBJ2-1|TRBV27
TGTGCCAGCAGTGTAAAACAGGGAAGGGTAAATGAGCAGTTCTTC
CASSVKQGRVNEQFF
>NA|NA|TRBJ2-4|TRBV27
TGTGCCAGCAGTTTATCGGAGGTCTCCATTCAGTACTTC
CASSLSEVSIQYF
>TRBD2|NA|TRBJ2-1|TRBV29-1
TGCAGCGCAGTACTAGCGGGAGTCTACAATGAGCAGTTCTTC
CSAVLAGVYNEQFF
>NA|once|TRBJ2-7|TRBV7-2
TGTGCCAGCAGCTTAGATGCGGGGCTAAGAGAGCAGTACTTC
CASSLDAGLREQYF
>TRBD2|NA|TRBJ2-3|TRBV5-4
TGTGCCAGCAGCAAGGGACTAGCGGGTTTCGGCACAGATACGCAGTATTTT
CASSKGLAGFGTDTQYF
>NA|NA|TRBJ2-5|TRBV5-1
TGCGCCACGGGACGGACAGATCAAGAGACCCAGTACTTC
CATGRTDQETQYF
>TRBD1|NA|TRBJ1-1|TRBV4-3
TGCGCCAGCAGCCACCCCGGCCGGGACAGGGTAAACGCTTTCTTT
CASSHPGRDRVNAFF
>NA|once|TRBJ2-7|TRBV7-2
TGTGCCAGCAGCTTACGCGGACAGTTCTACGAGCAGTACTTC
CASSLRGQFYEQYF
>TRBD2|NA|TRBJ2-3|TRBV18
TGTGCCAGCTCACCCTCTAGCGGGACAGATACGCAGTATTTT
CASSPSSGTDTQYF
>TRBD2|NA|TRBJ2-7|TRBV19
TGTGCCAGTAAGTGGACTAGCGGGGGCCACTACGAGCAGTACTTC
CASKWTSGGHYEQYF